What follows are 30 T cell receptor beta chains derived from one specimen sequenced in a study of blood T cell repertoires in COVID-19. The method was immunoSEQ multiplex PCR; TCRdb's version includes in-frame clones alone and lacks a portion of them. The data show about 230,000 clones, with more than 75% seen just once and 11% held by the top ten. The sample consisted of peripheral blood. All receptors derive from a middle-aged man with COVID-19, enrolled during active disease.

The chain links TRBV28 to TRBJ1-1; D is unclear. V lost 4 bases, J lost 11 bases, and 11 bases lay in between. In germline, CDR1 is MDHEN, CDR2 SYDVKM. The CDR3 extends over 11 amino acids. The CDR3 sequence: CASSSDNRAFF. CDR3 bases: TGTGCCAGCAGTTCCGACAATCGGGCTTTCTTT.

This clone is a singleton in its sample. The rearrangement links TRBV5-4 to TRBJ2-3; tentative D call: TRBD2 (6 bases). Germline V lookup: CDR1 SGHNT, CDR2 YYREEE (reference sequence). V was clipped by 4 bases and J by 0 bases, with 12 bases between them. This CDR3 has 15 residues. The CDR3 DNA is TGTGCCAGCAGCCCGACTAGTTCTAGCACAGATACGCAGTATTTT. Encoded protein: CASSPTSSSTDTQYF.

The rearrangement links TRBV5-1 to TRBJ2-7; possible D gene TRBD1, 5 bases. The CDR3 extends over 15 amino acids. Trimming cost V 0 bases and J 2 bases, with 12 bases left between them. In germline, CDR1 is SGHRS, CDR2 YFSETQ. This CDR3 reads CASSLVAGNPYEQYF. CDR3 bases: TGCGCCAGCAGCTTGGTGGCAGGGAACCCCTACGAGCAGTACTTC.

The rearrangement joins TRBV7-2 to TRBJ2-7; a weak D match, TRBD2 (6 bases). There are 14 residues in the CDR3. CDR1 and CDR2 (germline): SGHTA, FQGNSA. V was cut by 4 bases and J by 3 bases, with 13 bases left in between. The CDR3: CASSWRDGLYEQYF. The CDR3 DNA is TGTGCCAGCAGCTGGAGGGACGGACTCTACGAGCAGTACTTC.

The chain recombines TRBV10-3 with TRBJ2-7; TRBD2 aligns across 13 bases. With 8 bases clipped from V and 7 bases from J, the junction kept 8 bases outside the gene matches. The CDR3 covers 14 residues. CDR1 and CDR2 (germline): ENHRY, SYGVKD. The CDR3 is CAIAGTSGAQEQYF. The CDR3 DNA reads as TGTGCCATCGCGGGGACTAGCGGGGCCCAGGAGCAGTACTTC.

V usage is TRBV6-6 and J usage is TRBJ1-2; TRBD1 matches 9 bases. CDR1 and CDR2 from the germline V gene are MNHNY and SVGAGI (reference sequence). The CDR3 contains 15 residues. The V and J ends lost 0 bases and 6 bases, in that order; junction bases with no gene match: 5. CDR3 in amino acids: CASSYSKQGANGYTF. CDR3 DNA: TGTGCCAGCAGTTACTCGAAACAGGGGGCGAATGGCTACACCTTC.

The chain carries TRBV9 and TRBJ1-3; no clear D. CDR3 length: 13 residues. The V and J ends lost 2 bases and 4 bases respectively, with 7 bases between them. CDR1 and CDR2 from the germline V gene are SGDLS and YYNGEE. CDR3 sequence (DNA): TGTGCCAGCAGCGTGGCCTTAGGAAACACCATATATTTT. It specifies CASSVALGNTIYF.

The rearrangement joins TRBV28 to TRBJ2-1; 9 nucleotides line up with TRBD1. Per the germline V gene, CDR1 is MDHEN and CDR2 is SYDVKM. The CDR3 totals 16 residues. The V segment lost 4 bases and the J segment 0 bases; nucleotides outside the gene matches: 4. This CDR3 is CASSYRGPYSYNEQFF. CDR3 nucleotide sequence: TGTGCCAGCAGTTACAGGGGGCCATACTCCTACAATGAGCAGTTCTTC.

This clone has only one observation. The V call is TRBV15, the J call TRBJ1-2; TRBD1 matches at 8 bases. Losses at the gene ends were 1 base for V and 0 bases for J; bases not matched to a gene: 10. This CDR3 has 18 residues. CDR1 and CDR2 (germline): LNHNV, YYDKDF (reference sequence). CDR3: CATSRGLGDRSTNYGYTF. CDR3 nucleotide sequence: TGTGCCACCAGCAGAGGCCTCGGGGACAGGAGCACTAACTATGGCTACACCTTC.

The genes are TRBV5-5 and TRBJ1-2; no firm D call. This CDR3 is built from 13 residues. V lost 5 bases, J lost 2 bases, and 10 bases lay in between. Germline V gene sequence: CDR1 SGHKS, CDR2 YYEKEE (reference sequence). The chain's CDR3 is CASRLDKNYGYTF. The CDR3 DNA sequence: TGTGCCAGCAGACTCGACAAGAACTATGGCTACACCTTC.

V is TRBV4-2 and J is TRBJ2-2; 8 bases fit TRBD2. The V gene's germline CDR1 is LGHNA and CDR2 YNFKEQ. J gave up 3 bases and V 1 base, and 4 bases lay outside the gene matches. The CDR3 loop spans 16 amino acids. The CDR3 nucleotides read TGTGCCAGCAGCCAAGGGGGCGGGAGGTACACCGGGGAGCTGTTTTTT. Translated: CASSQGGGRYTGELFF.

The CDR3 DNA is TGCGCCAGCACCCCTTTTGGGCTTGGGAACACTGAAGCTTTCTTT. Translation gives CASTPFGLGNTEAFF. The V call is TRBV5-1, the J call TRBJ1-1; no clear D gene. The CDR3 is made up of 15 amino acids. The ends were cut back, 6 bases at V and 1 base at J, with 16 bases in the middle. Per the germline V gene, CDR1 is SGHRS and CDR2 is YFSETQ.

The V and J genes are TRBV18 and TRBJ2-2; 10 positions agree with TRBD2. Germline V gene lookup returns CDR1 KGHSH and CDR2 LQKENI. The CDR3 loop spans 17 amino acids. V was clipped by 4 bases and J by 0 bases; unmatched bases: 5. CDR3 sequence reads: CASSHLTSGSNTGELFF. The CDR3 DNA reads TGTGCCAGCTCACACCTGACTAGCGGGTCGAACACCGGGGAGCTGTTTTTT.

The CDR3 is CASSLNPTENTEAFF. CDR3 DNA: TGTGCCAGCAGCTTAAATCCCACAGAGAACACTGAAGCTTTCTTT. V and J are TRBV7-6 and TRBJ1-1; D is uncertain. From germline, CDR1 is SGHVS and CDR2 FNYEAQ. The CDR3 runs to 15 residues. V lost 2 bases to trimming and J lost 1 base, with 11 bases between them.

In its sample, this clone was seen once. The V call is TRBV28, the J call TRBJ1-6, with D hard to call. The germline V gene encodes CDR1 MDHEN and CDR2 SYDVKM. Trimming cost V 6 bases and J 3 bases, with 6 bases left between them. This CDR3 region has 13 residues. The CDR3 spells CASSGVYNSPLHF. In DNA form, the CDR3 reads TGTGCCAGCAGCGGGGTCTATAATTCACCCCTCCACTTT.

The V gene is TRBV12-5, the J gene TRBJ2-7; 7 bases align to TRBD1. The CDR3 spans 13 residues. Germline V gene sequence: CDR1 LGHNT, CDR2 FRNRAP. CDR3 in DNA: TGTGACCCTACGGACAGGATAGGAGACGAGCAGTACTTC. This translates into CDPTDRIGDEQYF.

In DNA, the CDR3 is TGTGCCAGCAGCCAAGAAGGGGGTGGAAACACCATATATTTT. This sequence encodes CASSQEGGGNTIYF. The rearrangement links TRBV3-1 (or the pseudogene TRBV3-2) to TRBJ1-3, with a weak D call TRBD1 (6 bases). Germline V CDR1 and CDR2: LGHDT, YNNKEL (reference sequence). Trimming pared 0 bases from V and 3 bases from J, leaving 6 bases between. CDR3 length: 14 residues.

This chain links TRBV29-1 with TRBJ1-1; 7 bases fit TRBD1. Germline CDR1 is SQVTM and CDR2 is ANQGSEA. The CDR3 consists of 14 residues. Trimming at V came to 5 bases and at J to 2 bases, leaving 8 bases not matched to a gene. The CDR3 sequence is CSVSSGTANTEAFF. The CDR3 DNA sequence: TGCAGCGTTTCCTCAGGGACAGCAAACACTGAAGCTTTCTTT.

The CDR3 DNA reads as TGTGCCAGCAGCACTGCTTGGGGCCTAACCCAAGAGACCCAGTACTTC. As protein: CASSTAWGLTQETQYF. The chain employs TRBV7-8 and TRBJ2-5; maybe TRBD1 (5 bases). The V end was cut by 5 bases, the J end by 1 base, with 17 bases between. The CDR3 extends over 16 amino acids. Germline V gene sequence: CDR1 SGHVS, CDR2 FQNEAQ. Full variable domain (missing parts from reference TRBV7-8 and TRBJ2-5): GAGVSQSPRYKVAKRGQDVALRCDPISGHVSLFWYQQALGQGPEFLTYFQNEAQLDKSGLPSDRFFAERPEGSVSTLKIQRTQQEDSAVYLCASSTAWGLTQETQYFGPGTRLLVL.

This chain links TRBV15 with TRBJ2-1; D unclear. The V gene lost 0 bases and the J gene lost 5 bases, with 8 bases spanning the gap. The CDR3 is made up of 14 amino acids. Germline-derived CDR1 and CDR2 are LNHNV and YYDKDF (reference sequence). CDR3 sequence: CATSREPRDNEQFF. The CDR3 bases are TGTGCCACCAGCAGAGAACCCCGGGACAATGAGCAGTTCTTC. Using reference TRBV15 and TRBJ2-1 for the parts outside the CDR3, the full variable domain is DAMVIQNPRYQVTQFGKPVTLSCSQTLNHNVMYWYQQKSSQAPKLLFHYYDKDFNNEADTPDNFQSRRPNTSFCFLDIRSPGLGDTAMYLCATSREPRDNEQFFGPGTRLTVL.

V and J are TRBV12-3 or TRBV12-4 and TRBJ2-2, with 9 bases aligning to TRBD2. The CDR3 loop spans 13 amino acids. V dropped 7 bases and J dropped 8; count of bases not matched to a gene: 5. The CDR3 loop is CASMREGRGELFF. CDR3 DNA sequence: TGTGCCAGCATGCGGGAGGGCCGGGGGGAGCTGTTTTTT.

The rearrangement uses TRBV19 and TRBJ1-5; D call uncertain. The germline gives CDR1 LNHDA, CDR2 SQIVND (reference sequence). With 1 base removed from V and 9 bases from J, the gap between germline ends came to 7 bases. CDR3 length: 12 residues. CDR3 coding DNA: TGTGCCAGTAGTATAGCAGGCAGGCCCCAGCATTTT. Its translation: CASSIAGRPQHF.

The chain employs TRBV21-1 and TRBJ2-1; the table's D call of TRBD1 was not tested on the DNA. TRBV21-1 constitutes a pseudogene. This CDR3 region has 19 residues. CDR3 region: CASSKVCFPHPGAYNEQFF. CDR3 DNA: TGTGCCAGCAGCAAAGTATGCTTCCCCCACCCAGGGGCCTACAATGAGCAGTTCTTC.

The gene calls are TRBV18 and TRBJ2-7; the D gene is possibly TRBD1 (7 bases). In germline, CDR1 is KGHSH, CDR2 LQKENI. The CDR3 totals 15 residues. V was shortened by 3 bases and J by 2 bases, with 14 bases between the two germline ends. The chain's CDR3 is CASSPAGGIPYEQYF. CDR3 coding DNA: TGTGCCAGCTCACCGGCAGGGGGGATACCCTACGAGCAGTACTTC.

The chain joins TRBV18 to TRBJ2-3, with D possibly being TRBD1 (6 bases). V lost 1 base and J lost 3, with 11 bases in between. Per germline, CDR1 KGHSH and CDR2 LQKENI. The CDR3 runs to 15 residues. The CDR3 bases are TGTGCCAGCTCACCACTCAGGGGTGAAACAGATACGCAGTATTTT. It is translated as CASSPLRGETDTQYF.

V and J are TRBV19 and TRBJ1-1; TRBD1 matches 9 bases. The CDR3 extends over 14 amino acids. The ends lost 5 bases at V and 7 bases at J; junction bases unmatched: 8. CDR1 and CDR2 (germline): LNHDA, SQIVND (reference sequence). The CDR3 DNA follows: TGTGCCAGTAGTCGGCGGACAGGGGCTAATGAAGCTTTCTTT. Translation gives CASSRRTGANEAFF.

This chain links TRBV19 with TRBJ2-5, with 9 bases lining up with TRBD1. Trimming at V came to 6 bases and at J to 4 bases, leaving 6 bases not matched to a gene. Germline CDR1 reads LNHDA; CDR2 reads SQIVND (reference sequence). This CDR3 is 14 amino acids long. The CDR3 spells CASRITGGGETQYF. CDR3 DNA sequence: TGTGCCAGTAGGATAACAGGGGGCGGAGAGACCCAGTACTTC.

The rearrangement joins TRBV4-2 to TRBJ2-1; TRBD2 aligns across 12 bases. Germline loops: CDR1 LGHNA, CDR2 YNFKEQ. CDR3 size: 16 residues. Trimming took 0 bases from V and 10 from J; bases not matched to a gene: 7. The CDR3 sequence: CASSQEDLAGGREQFF. CDR3 nucleotides: TGTGCCAGCAGCCAAGAGGACCTAGCGGGAGGGCGGGAGCAGTTCTTC.

CDR3 amino acids: CASSDTGKWTGNTIYF. CDR3 nucleotide sequence: TGTGCCAGCAGCGATACAGGGAAATGGACTGGAAACACCATATATTTT. J is TRBJ1-3 and V is TRBV9; D perhaps matches TRBD1 (6 bases). The CDR3 is 16 residues long. Trimming took 3 bases from V and 2 from J, leaving 15 bases between them. The V gene's germline CDR1 is SGDLS and CDR2 YYNGEE.

This chain joins TRBV19 and TRBJ2-3, with 9 bases lining up with TRBD2. Germline CDR1 reads LNHDA; CDR2 reads SQIVND (reference sequence). The CDR3 totals 15 residues. V lost 4 bases and J lost 1; bases outside the gene matches: 3. This chain's CDR3 is CASSTLAGRTDTQYF. DNA of the CDR3: TGTGCCAGTAGTACCCTAGCGGGACGCACAGATACGCAGTATTTT.